The clone carrying this T cell receptor beta chain showed up many times. Its antigen is undetermined. The sample is drawn from a study of glioma-infiltrating T cells. The study's findings and limits: CDR3 overlap between tissue and blood was very small. Gliomas, especially low-grade, showed above-expected tissue-blood divergence; non-neoplastic patients showed below.

From germline, CDR1 is KGHSH and CDR2 LQKENI. Trimming removed 2 bases from V and 0 bases from J, with 16 bases in between. The CDR3 extends over 17 amino acids. Amplification of TCR alpha and beta CDR3 regions from RNA used iRepertoire nested multiplex PCR. Input was 100-400 ng of tissue mRNA or PBMC total RNA. TCRdb called the multiplex PCR reads again in MiXCR, with one record for every CDR3 protein. The table has tens of thousands of distinct CDR3 sequences, less than 30% seen once. Source material: glioma tissue, nonneoplastic brain tissue, or PBMCs (not recorded which). The TCR comes from a human donor with low-grade glioma or glioblastoma, undergoing nonglioma brain surgery, or in good health (not recorded which). The chain employs TRBV18 and TRBJ1-1; a weak D match, TRBD1 (6 bases). CDR3 sequence: CASSPREWDIMNTEAFF. CDR3 coding DNA: TGTGCCAGCTCACCAAGGGAATGGGACATAATGAACACTGAAGCTTTCTTT.